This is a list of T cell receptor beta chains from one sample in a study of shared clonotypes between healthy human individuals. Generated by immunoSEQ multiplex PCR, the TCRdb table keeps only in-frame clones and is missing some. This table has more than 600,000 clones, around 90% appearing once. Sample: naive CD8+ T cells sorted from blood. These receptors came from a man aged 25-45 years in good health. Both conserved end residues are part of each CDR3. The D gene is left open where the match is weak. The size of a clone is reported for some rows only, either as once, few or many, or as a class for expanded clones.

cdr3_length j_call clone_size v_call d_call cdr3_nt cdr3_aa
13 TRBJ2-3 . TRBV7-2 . TGTGCCAGCAATCCAGGGGGCACAGATACGCAGTATTTT CASNPGGTDTQYF
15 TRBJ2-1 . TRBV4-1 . TGCGCCAGCAGCCCCTCCCGGGGAGAGGGTAATGAGCAGTTCTTC CASSPSRGEGNEQFF
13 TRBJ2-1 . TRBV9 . TGTGCCAGCAGCGTAATCGGGGGCAATGAGCAGTTCTTC CASSVIGGNEQFF
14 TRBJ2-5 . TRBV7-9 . TGTGCCAGCCGGACGGCGGGGGCCAAAGAGACCCAGTACTTC CASRTAGAKETQYF
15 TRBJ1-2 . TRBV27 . TGTGCCAGCAGTGCCGGGACAAGAGCTAACTATGGCTACACCTTC CASSAGTRANYGYTF
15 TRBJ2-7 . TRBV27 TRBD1 TGTGCCAGCAGTTCACCTGGACAGGGGTCGTACGAGCAGTACTTC CASSSPGQGSYEQYF
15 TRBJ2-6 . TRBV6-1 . TGTGCCAGCAGTGAGGTCAGCTCTGGGGCCAACGTCCTGACTTTC CASSEVSSGANVLTF
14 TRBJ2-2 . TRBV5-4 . TGTGCCAGCAGCTTGGCGCCCAACACCGGGGAGCTGTTTTTT CASSLAPNTGELFF
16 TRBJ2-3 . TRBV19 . TGTGCCAGTAGTATATGGGGCGTCCCTAGCACAGATACGCAGTATTTT CASSIWGVPSTDTQYF
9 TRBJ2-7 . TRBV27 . TGTGCCAGCGGCTACGAGCAGTACTTC CASGYEQYF
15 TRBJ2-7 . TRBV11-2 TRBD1 TGTGCCAGCAGCTTAGGCCCAGGGGGCCCCTACGAGCAGTACTTC CASSLGPGGPYEQYF
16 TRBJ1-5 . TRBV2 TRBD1 TGTGCCAGCACAGGGACAGGGGGCGAAAAGGGGCAGCCCCAGCATTTT CASTGTGGEKGQPQHF
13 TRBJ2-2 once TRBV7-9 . TGTGCCAGCAAGGGGACGAACACCGGGGAGCTGTTTTTT CASKGTNTGELFF
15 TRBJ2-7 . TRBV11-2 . TGTGCCAGCAGCGGTCATCGGGCCATTGACTACGAGCAGTACTTC CASSGHRAIDYEQYF
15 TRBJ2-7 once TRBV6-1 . TGTGCCAGCAGTGAAGGAAGGGTTGGCGGGAACGAGCAGTACTTC CASSEGRVGGNEQYF
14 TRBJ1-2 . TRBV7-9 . TGTGCCAGCAGCTTAGTTCCGGAGAACTATGGCTACACCTTC CASSLVPENYGYTF
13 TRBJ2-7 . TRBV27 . TGTGCCAGCAGTTGGGGCAGGGACTACGAGCAGTACTTC CASSWGRDYEQYF
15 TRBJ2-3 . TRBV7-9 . TGTGCCAGCAGCTCCCGCTCACAGTACACAGATACGCAGTATTTT CASSSRSQYTDTQYF
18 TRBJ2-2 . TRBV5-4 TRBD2 TGTGCCAGCAGCTTGTGGCCTAGCGGAAGTTCGAACACCGGGGAGCTGTTTTTT CASSLWPSGSSNTGELFF
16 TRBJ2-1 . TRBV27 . TGTGCCAGCAGTTCACTACAGGGCGAGACCTACAATGAGCAGTTCTTC CASSSLQGETYNEQFF
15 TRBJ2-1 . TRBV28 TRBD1 TGTGCCAGCATCCCCCTTGGGACAGGGGGCAATGAGCAGTTCTTC CASIPLGTGGNEQFF
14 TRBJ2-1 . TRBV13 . TGTGCCAGCAGCTTAGGAAGGGGATACAATGAGCAGTTCTTC CASSLGRGYNEQFF
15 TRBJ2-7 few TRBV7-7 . TGTGCTAGCAGCTCCGTTCTAGCGAGTTTCCACGAGCAGTACTTC CASSSVLASFHEQYF
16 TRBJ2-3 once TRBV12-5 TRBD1 TGTGCTAGTGGTTCATCTACAGGGGCTCCCACAGATACGCAGTATTTT CASGSSTGAPTDTQYF
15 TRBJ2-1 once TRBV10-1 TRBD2 TGCGCCAGCAGTGAGTGGGCTAGCGGGAACAATGAGCAGTTCTTC CASSEWASGNNEQFF
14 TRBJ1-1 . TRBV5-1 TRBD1 TGCGCCAGCAGCTACCGGACAGGTGGAACTGAAGCTTTCTTT CASSYRTGGTEAFF
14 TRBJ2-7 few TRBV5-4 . TGTGCCAGCAGTCCCTCCGGGACAATTAACGAGCAGTACTTC CASSPSGTINEQYF
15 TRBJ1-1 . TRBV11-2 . TGTGCCAGCAGCTTCGCTACAGGGATGAACACTGAAGCTTTCTTT CASSFATGMNTEAFF
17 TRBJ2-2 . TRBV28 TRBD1 TGTGCCAGCAGAATACCGGCCCGGGACAGGGCCTTCGGGGAGCTGTTTTTT CASRIPARDRAFGELFF
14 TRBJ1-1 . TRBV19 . TGTGCCAGTAGGTCGGCAGGGGTTAACACTGAAGCTTTCTTT CASRSAGVNTEAFF
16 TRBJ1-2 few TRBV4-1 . TGCGCCAGCAGCCCTGAAGCCGGGGCCCCGGGTCATGGCTACACCTTC CASSPEAGAPGHGYTF
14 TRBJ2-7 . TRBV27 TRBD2 TGTGCCAGCAGTTTAGAGACTAGCGGCTACGAGCAGTACTTC CASSLETSGYEQYF
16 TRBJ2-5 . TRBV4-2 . TGTGCCAGCAGCCAAAGCTTTGGACAGAGCCAAGAGACCCAGTACTTC CASSQSFGQSQETQYF
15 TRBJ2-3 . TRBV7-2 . TGTGCCAGCAGCTTAAGAGCGGCAAGCACAGATACGCAGTATTTT CASSLRAASTDTQYF
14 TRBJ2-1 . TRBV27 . TGTGCCAGCAAACCCCTCGGGACGGGCAATGAGCAGTTCTTC CASKPLGTGNEQFF
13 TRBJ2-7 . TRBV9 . TGTGCCAGCAGCGGGGCCCATTTCTACGAGCAGTACTTC CASSGAHFYEQYF
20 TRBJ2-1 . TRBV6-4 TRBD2 TGTGCCAGCAGTGACTCCGAGGGGAACCCACTAGCGGGAGTGCAGGATGAGCAGTTCTTC CASSDSEGNPLAGVQDEQFF
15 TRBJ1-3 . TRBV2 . TGTGCCAGCAGGCCCGGGACGGACTCTGGAAACACCATATATTTT CASRPGTDSGNTIYF
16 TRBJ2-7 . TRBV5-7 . TGTGCCAGCACCCTACACCTCGGAGGCCGCGCCTACGAGCAGTACTTC CASTLHLGGRAYEQYF
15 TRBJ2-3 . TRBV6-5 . TGTGCCAGCAGTTTTCGCCGGGGGAACACAGATACGCAGTATTTT CASSFRRGNTDTQYF
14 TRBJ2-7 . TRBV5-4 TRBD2 TGTGCCAGCAGCGGCGGGACTAGCGTGTACGAGCAGTACTTC CASSGGTSVYEQYF
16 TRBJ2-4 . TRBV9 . TGTGCCAGCAGCGAAGGGAGTAAGCTAGCCAAAAACATTCAGTACTTC CASSEGSKLAKNIQYF
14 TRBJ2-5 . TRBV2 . TGTGCCAGCAGTGGGTACGGGGGCTTGGAGACCCAGTACTTC CASSGYGGLETQYF
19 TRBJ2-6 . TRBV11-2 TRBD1 TGTGCCAGCAGCCGTACCCTGGACAGGGGGCATTCTGGGGCCAACGTCCTGACTTTC CASSRTLDRGHSGANVLTF